This T cell receptor beta chain was sequenced for a study of T cell changes during pregnancy in multiple sclerosis (dated by TCRdb to between 2018 and 2021). About the full investigation: The study examined how the T cell repertoire changed over the course of pregnancy in women with multiple sclerosis.

Concerning this clone itself: It lacks a known antigen. The sample holds no much larger clone one base away, and base qualities are not on file.

Ends trimmed: V by 8 bases, J by 2 bases; bases unmatched to a gene: 4. From the cysteine through the phenylalanine, the CDR3 covers 13 amino acids. CDR3 DNA is the only sequence kept; it has 39 bases, read in frame from the first base. Based on the germline V gene, the CDR1 and CDR2 sequences are MDHEN and SYDVKM. Preparation of the library involved the immunoSEQ multiplex PCR assay. Held by TCRdb, this immuneACCESS table contains in-frame sequences only and omits some clones. Under half of the omission traces to an unresolved V gene where checked; the cause of the rest is unknown. The table for this sample lists around 36,000 clones; more than 90% of them were counted only once. Roughly 1.2% of the sample belongs to the ten largest clones.

The sequence derives from a female donor with multiple sclerosis, enrolled in a pregnancy study. The receptor chain draws on TRBV28 and TRBJ1-2; 8 nucleotides in the junction match TRBD1. Sequences were derived from peripheral blood, sampled before pregnancy. The DNA is as follows: TGTGCCAGCTCAGGGGGCGCGAACTATGGCTACACCTTC. This codes for CASSGGANYGYTF.